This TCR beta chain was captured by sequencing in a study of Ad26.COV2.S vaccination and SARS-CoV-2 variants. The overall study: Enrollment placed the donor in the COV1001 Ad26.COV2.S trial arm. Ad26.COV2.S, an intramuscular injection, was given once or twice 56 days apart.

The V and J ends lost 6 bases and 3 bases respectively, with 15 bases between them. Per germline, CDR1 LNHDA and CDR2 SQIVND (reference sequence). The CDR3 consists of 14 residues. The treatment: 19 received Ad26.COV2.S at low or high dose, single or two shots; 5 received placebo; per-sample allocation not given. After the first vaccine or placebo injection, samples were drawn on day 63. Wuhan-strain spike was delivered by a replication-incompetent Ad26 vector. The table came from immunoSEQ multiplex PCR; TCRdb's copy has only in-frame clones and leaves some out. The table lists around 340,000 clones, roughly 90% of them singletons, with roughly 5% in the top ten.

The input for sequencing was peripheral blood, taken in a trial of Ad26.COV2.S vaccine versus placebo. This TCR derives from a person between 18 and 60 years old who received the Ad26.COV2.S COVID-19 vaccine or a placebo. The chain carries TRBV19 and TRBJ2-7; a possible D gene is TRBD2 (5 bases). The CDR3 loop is CASSPLPAGYEQYF. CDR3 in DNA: TGTGCCAGTAGCCCCCTTCCGGCGGGCTACGAGCAGTACTTC.